Below, one T cell receptor (beta chain) is given with its context. Its antigen is currently unknown. CDR1 is SGHTA, CDR2 FQGNSA, per germline. The V and J ends lost 6 bases and 5 bases, in that order; junction bases with no gene match: 7. The CDR3 length is 14 residues. This entry is derived from a study of T cells in localized non-small cell lung cancer. Notes on the study in general: The appearance of a median 57 of the top 100 tumor clones was seen in adjacent lung. With higher T cell density in blood came longer overall survival. Heterogeneity remains possible, as sequencing covered one tumor region only.

Produced via immunoSEQ multiplex PCR; TCRdb's table is partial and in-frame only. The sample lists about 24,000 clones; about nine tenths were seen once. The rearrangement uses TRBV7-2 and TRBJ2-7; TRBD2 agrees at 10 bases. The TCR comes from a woman aged 35 to 75 with stage III lung adenocarcinoma. Sequences were derived from peripheral blood mononuclear cells, sampled before any cancer treatment. CDR3 bases: TGTGCCAGCAGTCCGGGACTAGCGTTCCACGAGCAGTACTTC. Protein sequence: CASSPGLAFHEQYF.